The 18 T cell receptor beta chains below all came from one sample that was sequenced in a study of T-cell memory formation after mild COVID-19. TCRdb analysed the 5' RACE reads with MiXCR anew, one entry per CDR3 protein. The table has 450,000 to 650,000 distinct CDR3 sequences, less than 25% seen once. The sample taken for sequencing was PBMCs or a T cell subset sorted from them (not recorded which). The source is an adult woman who had mild COVID-19 (a few samples of this study predate the infection). Cell type and time point are not known.

The chain carries TRBV5-1 and TRBJ1-1, with 8 bases aligning to TRBD1. The V gene end was trimmed by 5 bases and the J gene end by 8 bases; junction bases not matched to a gene: 8. The length of the CDR3 is 13 residues. Germline CDR1 reads SGHRS; CDR2 reads YFSETQ. The chain's CDR3 is CASRPAGGEEAFF. Written as DNA, the CDR3 is TGCGCCAGCAGACCAGCAGGGGGCGAAGAAGCTTTCTTT.

This rearrangement joins TRBV7-9 to TRBJ2-2; perhaps TRBD2 as D (6 bases). V lost 2 bases and J lost 8, with 15 bases in between. The V gene's germline CDR1 is SEHNR and CDR2 FQNEAQ (reference sequence). The length of the CDR3 is 15 residues. The CDR3 reads CASSLMAGPKGELFF. Written as DNA, the CDR3 is TGTGCCAGCAGCTTAATGGCGGGGCCCAAAGGGGAGCTGTTTTTT.

This clonotype was detected only a few times. The V and J genes are TRBV3-1 and TRBJ2-7; 10 nucleotides align to TRBD1. This CDR3 region has 15 residues. Germline CDR1 and CDR2: LGHDT and YNNKEL (reference sequence). V shed 4 bases and J 2 bases; nucleotides not matched to a gene: 5. In DNA, the CDR3 is TGTGCCAGCAGCCGAGCCGGGACAGGGGCCTACGAGCAGTACTTC. This encodes CASSRAGTGAYEQYF.

This clonotype was detected only a few times. The V call is TRBV5-1, the J call TRBJ1-6, with D uncertain. The germline V gene encodes CDR1 SGHRS and CDR2 YFSETQ. Trimming took 4 bases from V and 7 from J, leaving 9 bases between them. CDR3 size: 13 residues. CDR3 loop: CASSPWTNSPLHF. The CDR3 DNA reads as TGCGCCAGCAGCCCATGGACGAATTCACCCCTCCACTTT.

The J gene is TRBJ1-6, the V gene TRBV30, with 8 positions matching TRBD1. The CDR3 loop spans 15 amino acids. Per the germline V gene, CDR1 is GTSNPN and CDR2 is SVGIG (reference sequence). Losses at the gene ends were 2 bases for V and 8 bases for J; bases not matched to a gene: 8. This CDR3 reads CAWSPPGTGYSPLHF. CDR3 coding DNA: TGTGCCTGGAGTCCCCCCGGGACAGGATATTCACCCCTCCACTTT.

In this sample, this clonotype turned up a few times. The V and J genes are TRBV27 and TRBJ2-1; 9 bases match TRBD1. The CDR3 is made up of 14 amino acids. Germline assignment: CDR1 MNHEY and CDR2 SMNVEV (reference sequence). The junction had 9 bases not matched to a gene; V was cut back by 9 bases and J by 6 bases. CDR3 sequence (DNA): TGTGCCAGTTCTTTCAGGACAGGGGCCAATGAGCAGTTCTTC. Encoded protein: CASSFRTGANEQFF.

This clonotype was recorded a few times. V gene TRBV2 combines with J gene TRBJ1-5, with a tentative D call TRBD1 (6 bases). V dropped 8 bases and J dropped 0 bases, with 14 bases sitting between them. The CDR3 has 15 amino acids. CDR1 and CDR2 (germline): SNHLY, FYNNEI. For the CDR3, the DNA is TGTGCCAGCCAGCGTCAGGGGAATAGCAATCAGCCCCAGCATTTT. As protein: CASQRQGNSNQPQHF.

This chain connects TRBV6-6 to TRBJ2-7; 12 bases fit TRBD2. Trimming removed 6 bases from V and 7 bases from J; junction bases left unmatched: 1. There are 12 residues in the CDR3. Germline loops: CDR1 MNHNY, CDR2 SVGAGI (reference sequence). CDR3 DNA: TGTGCCAGCAGCGGACTAGCGGGGGAGCAGTACTTC. Its protein product is CASSGLAGEQYF.

This clonotype was seen a handful of times. This chain joins TRBV29-1 and TRBJ2-1; maybe TRBD2 (6 bases). The V end lost 6 bases, the J end lost 8 bases, and 17 bases lay between the germline ends. Germline V lookup: CDR1 SQVTM, CDR2 ANQGSEA. The CDR3 spans 13 residues. The DNA of the CDR3 is TGCAGCGTCCGGCGGGATCCGTCGGATGAGCAGTTCTTC. Its translation: CSVRRDPSDEQFF.

This clonotype appeared a few times. This chain connects TRBV7-3 to TRBJ1-6; D is ambiguous. The CDR3 length is 16 residues. Germline assignment: CDR1 SGHTA and CDR2 FQGTGA. V lost 3 bases to trimming and J lost 8 bases, with 17 bases between them. CDR3 protein: CASSFLMRQSHSPLHF. CDR3 nucleotide sequence: TGTGCCAGCAGCTTTCTTATGCGGCAGAGTCATTCACCCCTCCACTTT.

This clonotype was observed at least ten times. The chain has TRBV28 and TRBJ1-2; 11 bases are shared with TRBD1. Germline V lookup: CDR1 MDHEN, CDR2 SYDVKM. V lost 4 bases and J lost 6; bases outside the gene matches: 4. This CDR3 is 14 amino acids long. Here the CDR3 reads CASSYRDRGNGYTF. The CDR3, as DNA: TGTGCCAGCAGTTACAGGGACAGGGGGAATGGCTACACCTTC.

Regarding this clonotype: Mismatch with germline at one junction end may stem from a read error. This sequence joins TRBV7-6 and TRBJ2-5, with 7 bases aligning to TRBD2. The germline CDR1 and CDR2 sequences are SGHVS and FNYEAQ. This CDR3 has 14 residues. CDR3 residues: CASSSESAGPIQHF. For the CDR3, the DNA is TGTGCCAGCAGCTCGGAGTCAGCGGGGCCGATCCAGCACTTC. Complete variable domain (other parts from reference TRBV7-6 and TRBJ2-5): GAGVSQSPRYKVTKRGQDVALRCDPISGHVSLYWYRQALGQGPEFLTYFNYEAQQDKSGLPNDRFSAERPEGSISTLTIQRTEQRDSAMYRCASSSESAGPIQHFGPGTRLLVL.

The chain joins TRBV7-9 to TRBJ2-7; no definite D call. The V end was cut by 2 bases, the J end by 4 bases, with 15 bases between. The CDR3 sequence is 15 residues long. CDR1 is SEHNR, CDR2 FQNEAQ, per germline (reference sequence). The CDR3 loop is CASSLRLGERYEQYF. DNA of the CDR3: TGTGCCAGCAGCTTAAGGCTAGGAGAGCGTTACGAGCAGTACTTC.

In this sample, this clonotype turned up a few times. The chain employs TRBV12-3 or TRBV12-4 and TRBJ1-1; the D gene is possibly TRBD1 (6 bases). The CDR3 extends over 16 amino acids. Trimming cost V 6 bases and J 4 bases, with 21 bases left between them. Here the CDR3 reads CASRGAAIHSGTEAFF. The CDR3 nucleotides are TGTGCCAGCAGGGGGGCCGCCATCCATTCGGGCACTGAAGCTTTCTTT.

J is TRBJ2-7 and V is TRBV7-2, with D hard to call. Germline V gene lookup returns CDR1 SGHTA and CDR2 FQGNSA. With 5 bases removed from V and 5 bases from J, the gap between germline ends came to 13 bases. CDR3 length: 13 amino acids. Here the CDR3 reads CASSPTSSHEQYF. DNA for the CDR3: TGTGCCAGCAGCCCGACATCCTCTCACGAGCAGTACTTC.

This clonotype was detected once. This chain uses TRBV29-1 with TRBJ1-2, with a tentative D call TRBD1 (5 bases). V was shortened by 7 bases and J by 4 bases, with 13 bases between the two germline ends. Germline V gene sequence: CDR1 SQVTM, CDR2 ANQGSEA. The CDR3 is 12 residues long. The CDR3 nucleotides are TGCAGCGCCGCGGGGGGGGGCTATGGCTACACCTTC. Its translation is CSAAGGGYGYTF.

The chain employs TRBV5-4 and TRBJ2-1; 7 bases are shared with TRBD2. Germline V gene sequence: CDR1 SGHNT, CDR2 YYREEE (reference sequence). Unmatched junction bases numbered 6, after V lost 1 base and J lost 5 bases. CDR3 length: 15 amino acids. CDR3 residues: CASSLYGLEDNEQFF. The CDR3 nucleotides read TGTGCCAGCAGCTTGTACGGACTAGAGGACAATGAGCAGTTCTTC.

This clonotype was detected ten times or more. This rearrangement joins TRBV7-2 to TRBJ2-3; 9 positions agree with TRBD2. This CDR3 comprises 16 residues. In germline, CDR1 is SGHTA, CDR2 FQGNSA. With V trimmed by 3 bases and J by 3 bases, 7 bases remained unmatched. The DNA for the CDR3 is TGTGCCAGCAGCTTGTCTAGCGGGACTGGGACAGATACGCAGTATTTT. It specifies CASSLSSGTGTDTQYF.